This T cell receptor beta chain emerged from a study of regulatory T cells in long-lasting Graves disease. Time point of the sample: newly diagnosed GD, antithyroid drugs for less than 3 months. The TCR library was made from RNA extracted from PBMCs. The table lists this clonotype with many counts. Trimming stripped 3 bases from V and 10 bases from J, with 13 bases between. The CDR3 spans 14 residues. CDR3 regions were amplified by Arm-PCR using iRepertoire HTBI primers to build TCR beta libraries. TCRdb processed the multiplex PCR reads anew with MiXCR; each CDR3 protein has one entry. The sample has 400,000 to 500,000 distinct CDR3 sequences, 14% to 15% seen once. This same sample was also part of a study on T cells in Graves' hyperthyroidism and ophthalmopathy. This second report adds: The HTBI primer set served for first-round RT-PCR of the TCR CDR3. Also found in blood were most expanded thyroid clonotypes above 0.001.

The chain uses TRBV12-3 or TRBV12-4 and TRBJ1-6, with a weak D call TRBD1 (6 bases). The sample was peripheral blood mononuclear cells (PBMCs), taken at new diagnosis, from a patient treated with antithyroid drugs. The TCR originated in a woman in her thirties with Graves disease. CDR3 region: CASSFGGVGSPLHF. The CDR3 DNA reads as TGTGCCAGCAGTTTCGGGGGCGTGGGCTCACCCCTCCACTTT.